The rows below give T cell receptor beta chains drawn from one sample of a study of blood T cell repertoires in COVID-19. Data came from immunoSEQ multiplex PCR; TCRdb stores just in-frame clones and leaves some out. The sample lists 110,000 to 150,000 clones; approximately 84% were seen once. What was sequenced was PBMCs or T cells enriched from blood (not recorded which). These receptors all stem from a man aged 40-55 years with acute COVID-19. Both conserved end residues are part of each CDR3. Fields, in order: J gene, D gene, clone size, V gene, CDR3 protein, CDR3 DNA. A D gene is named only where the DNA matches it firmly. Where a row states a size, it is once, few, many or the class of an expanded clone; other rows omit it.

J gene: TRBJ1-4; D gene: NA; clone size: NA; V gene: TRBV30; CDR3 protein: CAWGGTTNEKLFF; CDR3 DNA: TGTGCCTGGGGCGGGACAACAAATGAAAAACTGTTTTTT
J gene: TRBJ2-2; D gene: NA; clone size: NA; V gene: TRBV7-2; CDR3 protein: CASSLEDPGIETGELFF; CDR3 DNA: TGTGCCAGCAGCTTAGAAGACCCGGGTATTGAGACCGGGGAGCTGTTTTTT
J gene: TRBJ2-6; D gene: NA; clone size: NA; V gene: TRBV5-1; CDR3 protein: CASSSLSSGANVLTF; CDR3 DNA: TGCGCCAGCAGCTCCTTGAGCTCTGGGGCCAACGTCCTGACTTTC
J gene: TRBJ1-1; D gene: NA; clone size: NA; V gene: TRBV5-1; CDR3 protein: CASSLVAGRTEAFF; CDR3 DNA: TGCGCCAGCAGCTTGGTGGCAGGGAGGACTGAAGCTTTCTTT
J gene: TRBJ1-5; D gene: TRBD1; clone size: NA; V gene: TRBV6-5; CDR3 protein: CASSQDRDAFSQHF; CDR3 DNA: TGTGCCAGCAGCCAGGACAGGGACGCTTTTTCCCAGCATTTT
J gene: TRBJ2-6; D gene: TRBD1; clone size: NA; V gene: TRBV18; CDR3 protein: CASSRTRTGDIVSGANVLTF; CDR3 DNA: TGTGCCAGCTCCCGTACGCGAACAGGGGACATAGTCTCTGGGGCCAACGTCCTGACTTTC
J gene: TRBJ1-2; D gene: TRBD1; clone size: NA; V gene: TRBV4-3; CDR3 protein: CASSQVEGAYYGYTF; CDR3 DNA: TGCGCCAGCAGCCAAGTTGAGGGGGCGTACTATGGCTACACCTTC
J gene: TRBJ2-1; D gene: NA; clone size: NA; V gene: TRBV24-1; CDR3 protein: CATSDSSPDEQFF; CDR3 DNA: TGTGCCACCAGTGATTCCTCTCCGGATGAGCAGTTCTTC
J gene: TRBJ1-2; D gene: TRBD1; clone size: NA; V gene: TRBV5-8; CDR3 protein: CASSYNRGRVYGYTF; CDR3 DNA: TGTGCCAGCAGCTACAACAGGGGGCGAGTCTATGGCTACACCTTC
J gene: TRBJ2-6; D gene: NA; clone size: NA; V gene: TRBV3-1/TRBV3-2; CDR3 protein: CASSSRQTVSGANVLTF; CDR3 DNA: TGTGCCAGCAGCTCCCGACAAACCGTATCTGGGGCCAACGTCCTGACTTTC
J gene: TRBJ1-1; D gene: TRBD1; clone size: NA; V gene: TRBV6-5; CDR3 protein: CASKHTGDRTTEAFF; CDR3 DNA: TGTGCCAGCAAACACACTGGGGACAGAACGACTGAAGCTTTCTTT
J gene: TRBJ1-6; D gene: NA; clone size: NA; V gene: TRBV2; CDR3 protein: CASSDTGWYNSPLHF; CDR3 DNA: TGTGCCAGCAGTGACACAGGGTGGTATAATTCACCCCTCCACTTT
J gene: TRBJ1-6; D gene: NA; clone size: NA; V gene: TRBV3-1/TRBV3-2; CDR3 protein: CASRSAEGVNSPLHF; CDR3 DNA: TGTGCCAGCAGGTCCGCCGAGGGGGTTAATTCACCCCTCCACTTT
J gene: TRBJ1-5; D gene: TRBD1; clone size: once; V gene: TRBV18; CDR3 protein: CASSPPQGEGQPQHF; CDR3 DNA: TGTGCCAGCTCACCACCGCAGGGGGAAGGTCAGCCCCAGCATTTT
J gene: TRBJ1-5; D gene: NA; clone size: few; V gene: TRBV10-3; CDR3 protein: CAISPTNQPQHF; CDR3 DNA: TGTGCCATCAGCCCCACTAATCAGCCCCAGCATTTT
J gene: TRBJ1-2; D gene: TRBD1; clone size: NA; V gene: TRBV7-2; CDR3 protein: CASSLATGDYYGYTF; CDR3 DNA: TGTGCCAGCAGCTTAGCGACAGGGGATTACTATGGCTACACCTTC
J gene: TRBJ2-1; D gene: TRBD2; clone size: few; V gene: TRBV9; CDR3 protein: CASSVDAGGLDEQFF; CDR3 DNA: TGTGCCAGCAGCGTAGATGCGGGAGGGCTGGATGAGCAGTTCTTC
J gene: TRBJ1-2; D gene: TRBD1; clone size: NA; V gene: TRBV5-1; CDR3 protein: CASSWDRENGYTF; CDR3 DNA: TGCGCCAGCAGCTGGGACAGGGAGAATGGCTACACCTTC
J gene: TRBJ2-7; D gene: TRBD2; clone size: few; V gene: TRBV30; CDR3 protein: CAWRTSGNYEQYF; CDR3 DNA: TGTGCCTGGAGAACTAGCGGTAACTACGAGCAGTACTTC
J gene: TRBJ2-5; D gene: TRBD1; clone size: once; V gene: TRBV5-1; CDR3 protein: CASSRQGQGGGETQYF; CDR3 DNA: TGCGCCAGCAGCCGGCAGGGACAGGGAGGAGGCGAGACCCAGTACTTC
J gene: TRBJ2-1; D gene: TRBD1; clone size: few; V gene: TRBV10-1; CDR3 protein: CASSPQPGQKYNEQFF; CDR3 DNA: TGCGCCAGCAGTCCTCAACCGGGACAGAAGTACAATGAGCAGTTCTTC
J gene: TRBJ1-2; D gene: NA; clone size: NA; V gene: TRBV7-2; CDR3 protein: CASTLGGTSNYGYTF; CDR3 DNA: TGTGCCAGCACCCTAGGAGGGACTTCCAACTATGGCTACACCTTC
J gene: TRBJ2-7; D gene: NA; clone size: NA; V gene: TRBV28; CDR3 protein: CASSWTEGRYEQYF; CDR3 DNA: TGTGCCAGCAGTTGGACGGAGGGAAGGTACGAGCAGTACTTC
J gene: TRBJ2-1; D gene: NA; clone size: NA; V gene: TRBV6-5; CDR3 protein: CASRSGLGGQFF; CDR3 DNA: TGTGCCAGCCGGAGCGGTTTGGGGGGGCAGTTCTTC
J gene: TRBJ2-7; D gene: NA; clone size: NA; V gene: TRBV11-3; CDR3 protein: CASSVPDRKRSYEQYF; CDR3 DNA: TGTGCCAGCAGCGTCCCCGACAGGAAGAGAAGCTACGAGCAGTACTTC